The entry that follows covers one TCR beta chain sequence. Its antigen is currently not known. The junction departs from germline at one end; a sequencing error may be responsible. These data come from a study of blood T cells in healthy people across ages (dated by TCRdb to between 2014 and 2016). Turning to the overall study: In model experiments, template switching captured roughly one uniquely barcoded TCR beta cDNA molecule for every two T cells. Age-related changes in TCR beta repertoire diversity were measured in the study by deep sequencing normalized with unique cDNA molecular identifiers. Donors were grouped into four age groups: young (average approximately 16 years), middle-aged (roughly 40), aged (62) and long-lived (around 80). Donors of different ages were randomly distributed across sequencing lanes to avoid experimental bias. For two donors (one aged 18 to 30 and one aged 80 or older), the study analyzed two additional independent replicas of 1 million unique cDNA reads from the same blood draw. Here is what the overall study found, with its caveats: Total diversity estimates from one million sequenced T cells were considered lower bounds and underestimates. Because the CMV infection status of the donors was unknown, age-related changes in expanded clonotypes may potentially have been confounded. A strong correlation was found between observed TCR beta diversity and the percentage of naive T cells measured by flow cytometry. Observed TCR beta diversity per million T cells fell roughly linearly with age, and a significant reduction was already apparent by age roughly 41. Bulk unsorted PBMC profiling prevented conclusive comparison of naive and antigen-experienced compartments. Compared with the aged group, more naive CD4+ T cells, fewer expanded clones and increased TCR diversity were shown by the long-lived group, suggesting age selection.

The 39 donors, aged 6 to 90 years, were systemically healthy Caucasian individuals from Russia. Approximately 9.3 milliliters of peripheral blood were drawn from each donor into EDTA-treated Vacutainer tubes. PBMCs were isolated by Ficoll-Paque density-gradient centrifugation, with at least 6 million obtained per sample. Total RNA, at least 5 micrograms per sample, was extracted from PBMCs with Trizol reagent. The percentages of naive CD45RAhigh/CD27high T cells were determined by flow cytometry on a PBMC aliquot from every donor. The protocol used for the library was 5' RACE. The sequencer was an Illumina HiSeq 2500. A second PCR of roughly 7 to 11 cycles was run with a J-beta primer mix and a sample-barcoded 5' primer. A unique molecular identifier was introduced onto each TCR beta cDNA molecule by a template-switch 5' adaptor carrying 12 random nucleotides. At least 3 million CDR3-containing paired-end reads were obtained from each sample. First-strand cDNA synthesis was performed from all RNA using the Mint cDNA synthesis kit, with priming by a TRBC-specific oligonucleotide. All cDNA was treated with uracil-DNA glycosylase and then went through a first 18-cycle PCR with the universal primers M1SS and BC2_uni_R. In the source study's methods: Normalization of each sample was performed by random selection of 1 million high-quality reads, each carrying a distinct molecular identifier. Instead of being binned into consensus sequences, reads with shared molecular identifiers were discarded. CDR3 identification, clonotype clustering and error correction used MiTCR with a Q25 quality threshold and the strictest error-elimination algorithm. Lower-bound total TCR beta diversity was estimated with a nonparametric unseen species model using Euler transformation. TCRdb reworked the public reads: Q25 trimming with fastp, MiXCR clone assembly, productive beta chains retained. Rows with one shared CDR3 protein collapse into an entry with the most common genes and DNA. TCRdb, rather than the study authors, made the V and J calls. For this sample there are roughly 1,500,000 distinct CDR3 sequences; 30% to 40% appear just once. Approximately 10% of the sample is in the top ten clones.

From the germline V gene (reference sequence), CDR1 is DFQATT and CDR2 is SNEGSKA. Inclusive of the bounding cysteine and phenylalanine, the CDR3 is 12 residues long. Solely the CDR3 DNA is kept, with 36 bases framed from the first base. The sequence was obtained from a woman in her twenties or thirties in good health. Recombination connected TRBV20-1 to TRBJ2-1; the D gene identity is not certain. The sample taken for sequencing was blood. In nucleotides, the sequence is TGCAGTGGGGTGGCTACATACAATGGGCAGTTCTTC. Translated, this gives CSGVATYNGQFF.